This T cell receptor beta chain was profiled in a study of blood T cell repertoires in COVID-19. In the study overall: The United States, Italy and Spain supplied acute and convalescent COVID-19 samples.

This clone was counted only a few times. Trimming left V 2 bases short and J 8 bases short, with 10 bases between. The germline gives CDR1 SGHRS, CDR2 YFSETQ. The CDR3 extends over 12 amino acids. Libraries were prepared by immunoSEQ multiplex PCR; TCRdb keeps only in-frame clonotypes and omits some of them. This sample has roughly 180,000 clones; roughly 88% occur once, and the top ten carry around 6.9%. Sequencing input: peripheral blood. This rearrangement joins TRBV5-1 to TRBJ1-2; TRBD1 is a possible D gene (5 bases). This receptor was taken from a man older than 75 with COVID-19, enrolled during active disease. The CDR3 reads CASSFSGGGYTF. CDR3 coding DNA: TGCGCCAGCAGCTTCAGCGGGGGGGGCTACACCTTC. The whole variable domain, filled in from reference TRBV5-1 and TRBJ1-2, reads KAGVTQTPRYLIKTRGQQVTLSCSPISGHRSVSWYQQTPGQGLQFLFEYFSETQRNKGNFPGRFSGRQFSNSRSEMNVSTLELGDSALYLCASSFSGGGYTFGSGTRLTVV.